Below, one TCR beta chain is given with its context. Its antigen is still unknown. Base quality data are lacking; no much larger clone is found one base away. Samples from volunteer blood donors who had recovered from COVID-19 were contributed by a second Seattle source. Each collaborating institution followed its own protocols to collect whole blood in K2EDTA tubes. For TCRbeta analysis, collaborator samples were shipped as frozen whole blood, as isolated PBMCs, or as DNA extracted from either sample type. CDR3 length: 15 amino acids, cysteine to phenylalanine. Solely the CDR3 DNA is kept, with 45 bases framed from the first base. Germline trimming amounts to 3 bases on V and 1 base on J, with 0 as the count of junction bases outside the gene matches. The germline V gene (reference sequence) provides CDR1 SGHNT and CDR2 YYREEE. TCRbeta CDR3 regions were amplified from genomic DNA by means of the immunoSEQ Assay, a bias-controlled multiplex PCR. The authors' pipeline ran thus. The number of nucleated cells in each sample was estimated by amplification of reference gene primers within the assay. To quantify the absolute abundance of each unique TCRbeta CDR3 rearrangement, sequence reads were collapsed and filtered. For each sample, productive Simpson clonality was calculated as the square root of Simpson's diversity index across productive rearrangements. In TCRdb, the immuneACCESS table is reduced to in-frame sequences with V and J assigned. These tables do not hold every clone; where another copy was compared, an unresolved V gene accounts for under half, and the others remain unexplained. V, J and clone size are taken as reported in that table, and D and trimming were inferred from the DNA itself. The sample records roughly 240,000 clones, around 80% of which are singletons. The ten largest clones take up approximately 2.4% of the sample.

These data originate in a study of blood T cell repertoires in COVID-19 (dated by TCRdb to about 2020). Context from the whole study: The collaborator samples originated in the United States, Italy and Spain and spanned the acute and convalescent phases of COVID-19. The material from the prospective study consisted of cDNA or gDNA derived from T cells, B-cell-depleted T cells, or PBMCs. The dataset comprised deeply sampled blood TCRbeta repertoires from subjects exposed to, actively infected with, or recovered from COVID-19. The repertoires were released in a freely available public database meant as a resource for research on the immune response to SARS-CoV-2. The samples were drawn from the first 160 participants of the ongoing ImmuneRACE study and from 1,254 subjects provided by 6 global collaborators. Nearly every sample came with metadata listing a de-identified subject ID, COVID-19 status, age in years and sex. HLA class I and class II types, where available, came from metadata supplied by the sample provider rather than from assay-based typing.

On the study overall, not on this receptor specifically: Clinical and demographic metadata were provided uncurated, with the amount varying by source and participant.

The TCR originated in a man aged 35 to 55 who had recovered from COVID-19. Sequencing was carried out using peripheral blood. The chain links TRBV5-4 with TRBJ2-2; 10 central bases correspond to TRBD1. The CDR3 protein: CASSWTGGNTGELFF. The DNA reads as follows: TGTGCCAGCAGCTGGACAGGGGGGAACACCGGGGAGCTGTTTTTT.